This entry is about one T cell receptor beta chain. This entry is derived from a study of shared clonotypes between healthy human individuals. Trimming removed 4 bases at V and 5 bases at J, with 11 bases between. Germline CDR1 MNHNS, CDR2 SASEGT. The CDR3 is 14 residues long. An even split of each subset's genomic DNA across several immunoSEQ plates was performed. Sequenced by immunoSEQ multiplex PCR; TCRdb stores in-frame clones only, minus some. The table has a few hundred thousand clones, about 80% seen once. The donors were all Caucasian adults (living in Nashville, Tennessee). The TCR sequence derives from a woman aged 40 to 50 in good health. Some clones in this sample may be carry-over from other donors' samples. The sequencing input was PBMCs. V gene TRBV6-1 combines with J gene TRBJ2-2; D perhaps matches TRBD1 (6 bases). CDR3 nucleotide sequence: TGTGCCAGCAGTGCACAGGGTCTTACCGGGGAGCTGTTTTTT. Amino acids: CASSAQGLTGELFF.